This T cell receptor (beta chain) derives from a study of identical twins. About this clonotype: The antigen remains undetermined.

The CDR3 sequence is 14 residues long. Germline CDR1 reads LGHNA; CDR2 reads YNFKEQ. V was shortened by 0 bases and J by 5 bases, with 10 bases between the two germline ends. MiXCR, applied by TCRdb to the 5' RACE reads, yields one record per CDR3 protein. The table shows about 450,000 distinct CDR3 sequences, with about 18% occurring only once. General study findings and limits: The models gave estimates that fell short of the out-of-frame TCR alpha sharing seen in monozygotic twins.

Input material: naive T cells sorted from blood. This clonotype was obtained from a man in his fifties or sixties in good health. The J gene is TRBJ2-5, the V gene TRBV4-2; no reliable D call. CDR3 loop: CASSQDGKGETQYF. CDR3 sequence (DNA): TGTGCCAGCAGCCAAGATGGTAAAGGGGAGACCCAGTACTTC.